These 8 T cell receptor beta chains came from one sample sequenced in a study of lung T cells in sarcoidosis with Löfgren's syndrome. TCRdb re-derived calls from the reads in MiXCR, one entry per CDR3 protein. The sample has roughly 63,000 distinct CDR3 sequences; 21% are singletons. The specimen sequenced was CD4+ T cells from PBMCs. All receptors come from a human donor with sarcoidosis (Löfgren's syndrome or another form), or a control subject (not recorded which).

This clonotype was counted at least ten times. J is TRBJ2-4 and V is TRBV20-1; 9 bases map to TRBD2. With 4 bases clipped from V and 0 bases from J, the junction kept 4 bases outside the gene matches. The V gene's germline CDR1 is DFQATT and CDR2 SNEGSKA (reference sequence). This CDR3 spans 15 amino acids. The chain's CDR3 is CSAITSGLAKNIQYF. CDR3 in DNA: TGCAGTGCTATTACTAGCGGGCTAGCCAAAAACATTCAGTACTTC.

A remark on this clonotype: A read error may explain this, as a much larger clone is one base away. This chain uses TRBV20-1 with TRBJ2-5; either TRBD1 or TRBD2 may fit D (7 bases each). V lost 5 bases to trimming and J lost 5 bases, with 21 bases between them. The germline CDR1 and CDR2 sequences are DFQATT and SNEGSKA (reference sequence). This CDR3 spans 15 amino acids. CDR3 nucleotides: TGCAGTGCTCCAAACCCCAGGGAGGGGGCCGAGACCCAGTACTTC. The encoded protein is CSAPNPREGAETQYF.

This clonotype was recorded only once. The rearrangement uses TRBV2 and TRBJ1-1; possible D gene TRBD1, 6 bases. V was shortened by 11 bases and J by 0 bases, with 13 bases between the two germline ends. The CDR3 is 13 residues long. In germline, CDR1 is SNHLY, CDR2 FYNNEI. The CDR3 reads CAGSDSLNTEAFF. CDR3 coding DNA: TGTGCCGGATCGGACAGCTTGAACACTGAAGCTTTCTTT.

This clonotype has ten or more counts. The genes are TRBV18 and TRBJ1-2; no definite D call. Germline CDR1 KGHSH, CDR2 LQKENI. This CDR3 contains 13 residues. V dropped 3 bases and J dropped 4 bases, with 9 bases sitting between them. DNA for the CDR3: TGTGCCAGCTCACCTGGAGTGGGCTATGGCTACACCTTC. This codes for CASSPGVGYGYTF.

Note on this clonotype: With a much larger clone just one base away, this may be a read error. The chain couples TRBV27 to TRBJ2-7; D ambiguous. The CDR3 runs 15 residues. Looked up from germline, CDR1 is MNHEY and CDR2 is SMNVEV (reference sequence). The CDR3: CASRLQAIGSYGQYF. The CDR3, as DNA: TGTGCCAGCAGGCTCCAGGCAATTGGCTCCTACGGGCAGTACTTC.

This clonotype showed up many times. This rearrangement joins TRBV7-2 to TRBJ1-3; tentative D call: TRBD1 (6 bases). Germline values: CDR1 SGHTA, CDR2 FQGNSA. The CDR3 loop spans 18 amino acids. V dropped 5 bases and J dropped 0 bases, with 20 bases sitting between them. CDR3 amino acids: CASSKDRMYSSSGNTIYF. Here the CDR3 DNA reads TGTGCCAGCAGCAAGGACAGAATGTATTCAAGCTCTGGAAACACCATATATTTT.

This clonotype appeared many times. The J gene is TRBJ1-5, the V gene TRBV7-2, with no clear D. Germline V gives CDR1 SGHTA, CDR2 FQGNSA. The CDR3 spans 13 residues. V was shortened by 5 bases and J by 9 bases, with 14 bases between the two germline ends. The CDR3 bases are TGTGCCAGCAGCCCGAGGGTGGGGATGCCCCAGCATTTT. The encoded protein is CASSPRVGMPQHF.

This clonotype was observed at least ten times. CDR3 nucleotides: TGTGCCAGCAGTTTTTCGGGGAACTACGAGCAGTACTTC. As protein: CASSFSGNYEQYF. V and J are TRBV28 and TRBJ2-7; maybe TRBD2 (5 bases). This CDR3 is built from 13 residues. Trimming shortened V by 3 bases and J by 3 bases, and 9 bases separated the two germline ends. The germline V gene has CDR1 MDHEN and CDR2 SYDVKM.